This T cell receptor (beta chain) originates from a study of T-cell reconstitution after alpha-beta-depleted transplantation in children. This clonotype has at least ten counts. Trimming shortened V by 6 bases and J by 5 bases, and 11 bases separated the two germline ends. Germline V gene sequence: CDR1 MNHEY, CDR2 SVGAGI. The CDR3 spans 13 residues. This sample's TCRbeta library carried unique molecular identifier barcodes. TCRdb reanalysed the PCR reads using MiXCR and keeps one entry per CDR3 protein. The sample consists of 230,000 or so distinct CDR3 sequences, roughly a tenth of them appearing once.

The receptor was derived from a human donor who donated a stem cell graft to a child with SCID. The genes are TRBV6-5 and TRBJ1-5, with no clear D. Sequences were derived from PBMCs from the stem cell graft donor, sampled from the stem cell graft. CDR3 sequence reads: CASSPSPDQPQHF. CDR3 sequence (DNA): TGTGCCAGCAGCCCCAGTCCGGATCAGCCCCAGCATTTT.